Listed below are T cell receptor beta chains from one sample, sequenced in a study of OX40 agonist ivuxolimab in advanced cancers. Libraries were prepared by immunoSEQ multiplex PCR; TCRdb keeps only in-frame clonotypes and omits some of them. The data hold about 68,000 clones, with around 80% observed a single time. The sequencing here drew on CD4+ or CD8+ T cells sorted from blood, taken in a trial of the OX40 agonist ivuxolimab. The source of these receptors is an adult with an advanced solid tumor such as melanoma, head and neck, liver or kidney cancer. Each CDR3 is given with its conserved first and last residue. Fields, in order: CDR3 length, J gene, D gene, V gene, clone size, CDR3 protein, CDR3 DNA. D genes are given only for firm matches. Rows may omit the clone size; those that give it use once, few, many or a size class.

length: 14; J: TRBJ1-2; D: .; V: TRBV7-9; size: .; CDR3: CASSPQRTAYGYTF; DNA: TGTGCCAGCAGCCCCCAAAGGACGGCCTATGGCTACACCTTC
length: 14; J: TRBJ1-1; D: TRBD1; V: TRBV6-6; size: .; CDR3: CASRTGQGATEAFF; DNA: TGTGCCAGCAGAACGGGACAGGGGGCCACTGAAGCTTTCTTT
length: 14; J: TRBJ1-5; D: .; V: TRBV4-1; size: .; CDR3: CASSQQPRIWAQHF; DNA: TGCGCCAGCAGCCAACAACCCCGGATATGGGCCCAGCATTTT
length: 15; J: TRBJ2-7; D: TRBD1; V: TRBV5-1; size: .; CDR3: CASSSDPGGGYEQYF; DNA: TGCGCCAGCAGCTCCGATCCAGGGGGCGGCTACGAGCAGTACTTC
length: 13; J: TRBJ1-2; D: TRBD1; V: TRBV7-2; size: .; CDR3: CASSPDRFYGYTF; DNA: TGTGCCAGCAGCCCGGACAGGTTCTATGGCTACACCTTC
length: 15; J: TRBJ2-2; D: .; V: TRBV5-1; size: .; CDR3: CASSVGTGPTGELFF; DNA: TGCGCCAGCAGCGTAGGAACAGGGCCCACCGGGGAGCTGTTTTTT
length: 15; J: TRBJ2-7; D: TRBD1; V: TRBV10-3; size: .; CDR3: CAISPGTGASYEQYF; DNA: TGTGCCATCAGTCCCGGGACAGGGGCCTCCTACGAGCAGTACTTC
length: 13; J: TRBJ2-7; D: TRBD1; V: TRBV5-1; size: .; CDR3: CASSWGQSYEQYF; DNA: TGCGCCAGCAGCTGGGGACAGTCCTACGAGCAGTACTTC
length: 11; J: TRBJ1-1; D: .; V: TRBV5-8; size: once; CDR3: CASSWRNRGFF; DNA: TGTGCCAGCAGCTGGAGGAATCGGGGTTTCTTT
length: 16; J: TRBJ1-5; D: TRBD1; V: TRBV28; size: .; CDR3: CASSPWTGGNNQPQHF; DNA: TGTGCCAGCAGTCCATGGACAGGGGGCAACAATCAGCCCCAGCATTTT
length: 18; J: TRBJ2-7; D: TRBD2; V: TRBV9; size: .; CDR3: CASSVEPGLAGDRHEQYF; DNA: TGTGCCAGCAGCGTTGAGCCGGGACTAGCGGGAGATCGTCACGAGCAGTACTTC
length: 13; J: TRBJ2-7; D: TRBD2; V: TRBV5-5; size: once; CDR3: CASSILADYEQYF; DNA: TGTGCCAGCAGCATACTAGCGGATTACGAGCAGTACTTC
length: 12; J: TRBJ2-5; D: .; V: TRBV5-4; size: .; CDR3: CASSFASETQYF; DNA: TGTGCCAGCAGCTTTGCGTCCGAGACCCAGTACTTC
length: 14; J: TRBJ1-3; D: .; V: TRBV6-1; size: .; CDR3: CASGQGLSGNTIYF; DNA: TGTGCCTCCGGGCAGGGCCTTTCTGGAAACACCATATATTTT
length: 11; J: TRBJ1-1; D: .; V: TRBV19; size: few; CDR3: CASSDITEAFF; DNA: TGTGCCAGTAGTGATATCACTGAAGCTTTCTTT
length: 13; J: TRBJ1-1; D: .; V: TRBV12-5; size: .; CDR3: CASGLQGNTEAFF; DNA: TGTGCTAGTGGTTTGCAGGGGAACACTGAAGCTTTCTTT
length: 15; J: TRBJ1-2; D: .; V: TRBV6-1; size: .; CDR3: CASSSRWDANYGYTF; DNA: TGTGCCAGCAGTAGCCGATGGGACGCTAACTATGGCTACACCTTC
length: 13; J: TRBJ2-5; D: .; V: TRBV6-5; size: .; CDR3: CASSSGLQETQYF; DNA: TGTGCCAGCAGTTCGGGACTCCAAGAGACCCAGTACTTC
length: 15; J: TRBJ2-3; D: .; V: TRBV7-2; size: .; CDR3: CASSDIRGGTDTQYF; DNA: TGTGCCAGCAGCGATATCAGGGGGGGCACAGATACGCAGTATTTT
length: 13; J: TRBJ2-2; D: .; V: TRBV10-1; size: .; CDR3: CASSGTGPGELFF; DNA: TGCGCCAGCAGTGGGACCGGACCCGGGGAGCTGTTTTTT
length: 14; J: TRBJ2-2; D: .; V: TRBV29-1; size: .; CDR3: CSVRTGRDTGELFF; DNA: TGCAGCGTCAGGACAGGGAGGGACACCGGGGAGCTGTTTTTT
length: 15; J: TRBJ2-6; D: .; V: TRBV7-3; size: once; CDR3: CASSLGGTGANVLTF; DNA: TGTGCCAGCAGTCTGGGGGGAACTGGGGCCAACGTCCTGACTTTC
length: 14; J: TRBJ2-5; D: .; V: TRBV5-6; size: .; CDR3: CASSLSSAKETQYF; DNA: TGTGCCAGCAGCTTGAGCAGCGCAAAAGAGACCCAGTACTTC
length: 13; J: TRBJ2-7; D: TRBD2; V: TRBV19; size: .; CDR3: CASKASGSYEQYF; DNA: TGTGCCAGTAAGGCTAGCGGGAGCTACGAGCAGTACTTC
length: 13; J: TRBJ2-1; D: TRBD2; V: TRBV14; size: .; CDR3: CASSTNLAGEQFF; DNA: TGTGCCAGCAGCACTAACCTAGCGGGAGAGCAGTTCTTC
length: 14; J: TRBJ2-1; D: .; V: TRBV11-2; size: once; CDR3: CASSFLTAYNEQFF; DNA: TGTGCCAGCAGCTTCCTGACAGCTTACAATGAGCAGTTCTTC
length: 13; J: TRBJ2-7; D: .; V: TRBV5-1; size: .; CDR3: CASSVSTAYEQYF; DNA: TGCGCCAGCAGCGTGTCGACAGCCTACGAGCAGTACTTC
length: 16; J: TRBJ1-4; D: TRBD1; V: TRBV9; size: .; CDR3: CASSVGTDLTGEKLFF; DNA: TGTGCCAGCAGCGTGGGGACAGACCTGACGGGGGAAAAACTGTTTTTT
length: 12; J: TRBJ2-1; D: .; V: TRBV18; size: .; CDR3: CASSPELAEQFF; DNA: TGTGCCAGCTCACCAGAATTAGCCGAGCAGTTCTTC
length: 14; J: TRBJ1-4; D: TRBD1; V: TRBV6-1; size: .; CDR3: CASNSGDSNEKLFF; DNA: TGTGCCAGCAATTCCGGGGACAGTAATGAAAAACTGTTTTTT
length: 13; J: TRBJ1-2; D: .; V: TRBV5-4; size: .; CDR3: CASSLAGGDGYTF; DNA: TGTGCCAGCAGCTTGGCCGGGGGAGATGGCTACACCTTC
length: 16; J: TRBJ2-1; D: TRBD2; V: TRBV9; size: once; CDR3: CASSGRTSGRANEQFF; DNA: TGTGCCAGCAGCGGGAGGACTAGCGGGAGGGCAAATGAGCAGTTCTTC
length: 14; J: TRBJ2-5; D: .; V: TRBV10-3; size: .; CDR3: CAISGRTDSGTQYF; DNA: TGTGCCATCAGTGGACGGACGGACTCTGGGACCCAGTACTTC
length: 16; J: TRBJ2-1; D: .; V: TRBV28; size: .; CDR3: CASSLSNPLGYNEQFF; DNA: TGTGCCAGCAGTTTATCTAACCCCCTAGGGTACAATGAGCAGTTCTTC
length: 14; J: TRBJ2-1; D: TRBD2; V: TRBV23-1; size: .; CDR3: CASSRWTSGVMQFF; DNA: TGCGCCAGCAGTCGATGGACTAGTGGGGTAATGCAGTTCTTC
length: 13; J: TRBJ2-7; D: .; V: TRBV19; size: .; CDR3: CASSMTGSYEQYF; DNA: TGTGCCAGTAGTATGACAGGCTCCTACGAGCAGTACTTC
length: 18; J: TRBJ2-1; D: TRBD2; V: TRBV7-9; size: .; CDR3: CASSLGERASGIDNEQFF; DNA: TGTGCCAGCAGCTTAGGAGAAAGGGCTAGCGGGATCGACAATGAGCAGTTCTTC
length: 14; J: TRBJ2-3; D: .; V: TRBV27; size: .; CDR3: CASSLEVPGDTQYF; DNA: TGTGCCAGCAGCCTAGAGGTCCCAGGCGATACGCAGTATTTT
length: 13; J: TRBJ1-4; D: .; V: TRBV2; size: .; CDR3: CASKQGPNEKLFF; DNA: TGTGCCAGCAAGCAGGGACCTAATGAAAAACTGTTTTTT
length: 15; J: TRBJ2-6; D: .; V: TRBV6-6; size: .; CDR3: CASSPDNSGANVLTF; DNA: TGTGCCAGCAGTCCCGACAACTCTGGGGCCAACGTCCTGACTTTC
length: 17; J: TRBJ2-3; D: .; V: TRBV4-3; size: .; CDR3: CASSQVDIRGWTDTQYF; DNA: TGCGCCAGCAGCCAAGTTGATATAAGGGGGTGGACAGATACGCAGTATTTT
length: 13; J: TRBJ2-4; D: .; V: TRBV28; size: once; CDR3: CASSLSQKNIQYF; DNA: TGTGCCAGCAGTTTAAGTCAGAAAAACATTCAGTACTTC
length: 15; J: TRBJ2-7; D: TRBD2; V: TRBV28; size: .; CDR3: CASSFESASGYEQYF; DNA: TGTGCCAGCAGTTTTGAGTCGGCTAGCGGCTACGAGCAGTACTTC
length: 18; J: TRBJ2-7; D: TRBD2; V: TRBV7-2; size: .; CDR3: CASSLGTSGRRLGYEQYF; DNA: TGTGCCAGCAGCTTAGGGACTAGCGGGAGAAGGCTTGGGTACGAGCAGTACTTC
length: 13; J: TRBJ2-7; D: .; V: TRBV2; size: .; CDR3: CASSGPFMDVQYF; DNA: TGTGCCAGCAGTGGACCTTTCATGGACGTTCAGTACTTC
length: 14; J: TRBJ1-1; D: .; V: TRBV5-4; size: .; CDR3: CTTEVDGQNTEAFF; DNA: TGTACAACGGAAGTGGACGGACAAAACACTGAAGCTTTCTTT
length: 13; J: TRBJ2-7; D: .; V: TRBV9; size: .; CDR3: CASSPGSSYEQYF; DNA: TGTGCCAGCAGCCCCGGGTCTTCCTACGAGCAGTACTTC
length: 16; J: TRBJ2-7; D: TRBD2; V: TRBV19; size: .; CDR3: CASSSPQIAGSYEQYF; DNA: TGTGCCAGTAGTTCCCCCCAGATAGCGGGGTCCTACGAGCAGTACTTC